The 14 T cell receptor beta chains presented below share a single source sample, sequenced in a study of blood T cell repertoires in COVID-19. Using immunoSEQ multiplex PCR, the repertoire was profiled, and TCRdb retains in-frame clones only, with some absent. The table includes approximately 50,000 clones, about 80% detected once. Sequencing was done on a sample of peripheral blood. The receptors here all came from a man in his sixties or seventies with acute or convalescent COVID-19.

The chain carries TRBV6-6 and TRBJ2-5, with TRBD2 matching 14 bases. The CDR3 is 17 residues long. The V and J ends lost 5 bases and 4 bases, in that order; junction bases with no gene match: 9. CDR1 is MNHNY and CDR2 is SVGAGI in the germline V gene (reference sequence). CDR3 coding DNA: TGTGCCAGCAGTCCTAACGGACTAGCGGGGGGAAGAGAGACCCAGTACTTC. It is translated as CASSPNGLAGGRETQYF.

V usage is TRBV7-2 and J usage is TRBJ2-7; D is uncertain. Looked up from germline, CDR1 is SGHTA and CDR2 is FQGNSA. CDR3 length equals 13 residues. Trimming stripped 0 bases from V and 2 bases from J, with 5 bases between. CDR3 residues: CASSLAPTYEQYF. CDR3 sequence (DNA): TGTGCCAGCAGCTTAGCTCCCACCTACGAGCAGTACTTC.

This clone has just one count. This chain joins TRBV28 and TRBJ2-7, with a tentative D call TRBD2 (5 bases). The V gene lost 6 bases and the J gene lost 0 bases, with 9 bases spanning the gap. CDR1 and CDR2 from the germline V gene are MDHEN and SYDVKM. The CDR3 is 13 amino acids. CDR3: CASSTGSSYEQYF. CDR3 bases: TGTGCCAGCAGCACGGGGAGCTCCTACGAGCAGTACTTC.

The rearrangement uses TRBV9 and TRBJ1-2; 8 nucleotides match TRBD1. Losses at the gene ends were 0 bases for V and 7 bases for J; bases not matched to a gene: 17. CDR1 and CDR2 (germline): SGDLS, YYNGEE. CDR3 length equals 18 residues. CDR3 sequence (DNA): TGTGCCAGCAGCGTAGTTTCAGGGGGCGCAATTGCCCCCGCTGGCTACACCTTC. Translation gives CASSVVSGGAIAPAGYTF.

This chain joins TRBV7-3 and TRBJ1-1; D remains unclear. Trimming cost V 1 base and J 1 base, with 4 bases left between them. The CDR3 sequence is 13 residues long. Germline lookup yields CDR1 SGHTA and CDR2 FQGTGA. The CDR3 is CASSLNGNTEAFF. For the CDR3, the DNA is TGTGCCAGCAGCTTAAACGGGAACACTGAAGCTTTCTTT.

This clone is a singleton in its sample. The chain employs TRBV24-1 and TRBJ1-5; D is perhaps TRBD1 (5 bases). Trimming took off 4 bases at V and 3 bases at J, with 12 bases between the two ends. Germline V lookup: CDR1 KGHDR, CDR2 SFDVKD. This CDR3 has 15 amino acids. The CDR3 nucleotides read TGTGCCACCAGTGACCCTCGACAGCCCAATCAGCCCCAGCATTTT. Protein: CATSDPRQPNQPQHF.

The V and J genes are TRBV5-1 and TRBJ2-3, with D perhaps TRBD1 (5 bases). CDR1 is SGHRS, CDR2 YFSETQ, per germline. The CDR3 contains 16 residues. V was clipped by 1 base and J by 3 bases, with 15 bases between them. CDR3 nucleotides: TGCGCCAGCAGCTTGAGGTCTCAAGGGGCGACAGATACGCAGTATTTT. It yields the protein CASSLRSQGATDTQYF. The whole variable domain, filled in from reference TRBV5-1 and TRBJ2-3, reads KAGVTQTPRYLIKTRGQQVTLSCSPISGHRSVSWYQQTPGQGLQFLFEYFSETQRNKGNFPGRFSGRQFSNSRSEMNVSTLELGDSALYLCASSLRSQGATDTQYFGPGTRLTVL.

This clone showed up just once. The V call is TRBV4-3, the J call TRBJ2-1; 8 nucleotides align to TRBD1. The J segment lost 3 bases and the V segment lost 0 bases, leaving 4 bases of the junction unmatched. The CDR3 is made up of 16 amino acids. Germline assignment: CDR1 LGHNA and CDR2 YSLEER. The CDR3 region is CASSQDTGGSYNEQFF. The CDR3 DNA reads as TGCGCCAGCAGCCAAGATACAGGGGGGAGCTACAATGAGCAGTTCTTC.

This clone was recorded once. The chain couples TRBV7-2 to TRBJ2-3, with D maybe TRBD1 (6 bases). Trimming shortened V by 1 base and J by 1 base, and 9 bases separated the two germline ends. Per the germline V gene, CDR1 is SGHTA and CDR2 is FQGNSA. CDR3 length equals 15 residues. This CDR3 reads CASSLGQVGTDTQYF. CDR3 in DNA: TGTGCCAGCAGCTTAGGACAGGTCGGCACAGATACGCAGTATTTT.

The chain links TRBV4-1 to TRBJ2-5; a weak D match, TRBD1 (6 bases). Germline CDR1 is MGHRA and CDR2 is YSYEKL. Between the trimmed V and J ends, which lost 3 bases and 2 bases, there was a span of 7 bases. The CDR3 is 13 amino acids. This CDR3 is CASSHQGQETQYF. CDR3 coding DNA: TGCGCCAGCAGCCATCAGGGGCAAGAGACCCAGTACTTC.

This CDR3 is CASSYRPGKAKNIQYF. CDR3 DNA: TGTGCCAGCAGTTACCGCCCAGGGAAAGCCAAAAACATTCAGTACTTC. The chain carries TRBV6-2 or TRBV6-3 and TRBJ2-4, with D maybe TRBD1 (5 bases). V lost 2 bases and J lost 0, with 11 bases in between. Germline V CDR1 and CDR2: MNHEY, SVGEGT. The CDR3 extends over 16 amino acids.

CDR3 DNA sequence: TGCGCCAGCAGCTTGCAGGGTAGCGGGGGGTTGAGCTCCTACAATGAGCAGTTCTTC. Protein sequence: CASSLQGSGGLSSYNEQFF. The gene calls are TRBV5-1 and TRBJ2-1, with 10 bases aligning to TRBD2. After removal of 1 base from V and 0 bases from J, the junction contained 10 bases not matched to a gene. Germline loops: CDR1 SGHRS, CDR2 YFSETQ. CDR3 length: 19 residues.

J is TRBJ2-1 and V is TRBV11-2, with D perhaps TRBD2 (7 bases). Germline CDR1 reads SGHAT; CDR2 reads FQNNGV. V lost 1 base, J lost 7 bases, and 14 bases lay in between. This CDR3 has 15 amino acids. The chain's CDR3 is CASSLAAGATNEQFF. The CDR3 DNA is TGTGCCAGCAGCTTAGCGGCGGGGGCTACTAATGAGCAGTTCTTC.

This clone came up a few times. The chain joins TRBV5-1 to TRBJ1-6; no reliable D call. Trimming removed 2 bases from V and 10 bases from J, with 16 bases in between. Per the germline V gene, CDR1 is SGHRS and CDR2 is YFSETQ. The CDR3 extends over 15 amino acids. The CDR3 DNA reads as TGCGCCAGCAGCTTATTCGGACTGACGGAATCACCCCTCCACTTT. Its protein product is CASSLFGLTESPLHF. The full variable domain, with the rest looked up from reference TRBV5-1 and TRBJ1-6, is KAGVTQTPRYLIKTRGQQVTLSCSPISGHRSVSWYQQTPGQGLQFLFEYFSETQRNKGNFPGRFSGRQFSNSRSEMNVSTLELGDSALYLCASSLFGLTESPLHFGNGTRLTVT.